This is a list of T cell receptor beta chains from one sample in a study of shared clonotypes between healthy human individuals. This table comes from immunoSEQ multiplex PCR, and its TCRdb copy is limited to in-frame clones, with some not included. The table has hundreds of thousands of clones, 73% seen once. The material sequenced was memory CD4+ T cells sorted from blood. Receptors were obtained from a man aged 30 to 39 in good health. CDR3s include the opening cysteine and the closing phenylalanine or tryptophan. D genes are given only for firm matches. Expanded clones are given a class, and other clones once, few, many or no size at all.

>14|TRBD1|TRBV10-1|TRBJ2-2|-
CASSGTGGPGELFF
TGCGCCAGCAGCGGGACAGGGGGACCCGGGGAGCTGTTTTTT
>17|-|TRBV18|TRBJ2-2|-
CASSLSQTRGSTGELFF
TGTGCCAGCTCACTTTCACAGACTAGAGGAAGTACCGGGGAGCTGTTTTTT
>13|-|TRBV6-1|TRBJ1-1|-
CASSYDRNTEAFF
TGTGCCAGCAGTTATGACAGGAACACTGAAGCTTTCTTT
>12|-|TRBV5-1|TRBJ1-2|-
CASSPISYGYTF
TGCGCCTCCTCCCCTATTAGCTATGGCTACACCTTC
>15|-|TRBV11-2|TRBJ2-7|-
CASSFFLRTSYEQYF
TGTGCCAGCAGCTTTTTTTTGCGGACTTCCTACGAGCAGTACTTC
>13|-|TRBV28|TRBJ2-7|-
CASSFGQGYEQYF
TGTGCCAGCAGTTTTGGGCAGGGGTACGAGCAGTACTTC
>14|-|TRBV2|TRBJ2-7|-
CASTSWGPEDEQYF
TGTGCCAGCACCAGTTGGGGACCGGAAGACGAGCAGTACTTC
>13|-|TRBV14|TRBJ2-2|-
CASSPTRAGELFF
TGTGCCAGCAGTCCTACTAGGGCCGGGGAGCTGTTTTTT
>15|TRBD1|TRBV5-5|TRBJ1-5|-
CASSLEGQGDQPQHF
TGTGCCAGCAGCTTGGAGGGGCAGGGGGATCAGCCCCAGCATTTT
>18|TRBD1|TRBV5-1|TRBJ1-1|-
CASGSEAGLRQGNTEAFF
TGCGCCAGCGGATCCGAAGCAGGTTTACGACAGGGGAACACTGAAGCTTTCTTT
>14|TRBD2|TRBV7-7|TRBJ2-3|-
CASSPTSGRDTQYF
TGTGCTAGCAGCCCGACTAGCGGGAGGGATACGCAGTATTTT
>12|-|TRBV28|TRBJ1-5|-
CASSLLGRPQHF
TGTGCCAGCAGTTTATTGGGGCGGCCCCAGCATTTT
>12|-|TRBV7-8|TRBJ2-1|-
CASSLNSDEQFF
TGTGCCAGCAGCTTGAATTCGGATGAGCAGTTCTTC
>14|-|TRBV5-1|TRBJ2-5|-
CASSLGGRIETQYF
TGCGCCAGCAGCTTGGGAGGGAGGATTGAGACCCAGTACTTC
>14|-|TRBV25-1|TRBJ2-7|-
CASSGGSSSYEQYF
TGTGCCAGCAGTGGGGGGTCTAGCTCCTACGAGCAGTACTTC
>14|-|TRBV18|TRBJ2-1|-
CASSPARINNEQFF
TGTGCCAGCTCACCAGCCAGGATCAACAATGAGCAGTTCTTC
>18|-|TRBV27|TRBJ2-7|-
CASSPWVGRNTVTYEQYF
TGTGCCAGCAGCCCATGGGTGGGGCGGAACACAGTAACCTACGAGCAGTACTTC
>15|-|TRBV19|TRBJ2-7|-
CATSTQGRGSYEQYF
TGTGCCACCTCAACTCAGGGGCGGGGATCCTACGAGCAGTACTTC
>15|-|TRBV5-8|TRBJ2-2|few
CASTTSSGFTGELFF
TGTGCCAGCACCACGAGCTCGGGGTTCACCGGGGAGCTGTTTTTT
>16|TRBD2|TRBV2|TRBJ2-1|-
CASSDWVAGDENEQFF
TGTGCCAGCAGTGATTGGGTAGCGGGAGACGAGAATGAGCAGTTCTTC
>14|TRBD1|TRBV11-2|TRBJ1-1|-
CASSLVQGDTEAFF
TGTGCCAGCAGCTTAGTTCAGGGGGACACTGAAGCTTTCTTT
>16|TRBD2|TRBV11-1|TRBJ2-1|once
CASSFDGPPGGNEQFF
TGTGCCAGCAGTTTTGACGGACCCCCGGGGGGGAATGAGCAGTTCTTC